These 32 T cell receptor beta chains originate from one sample sequenced in a study of CD8+CD57+ T cells in acquired aplastic anemia. Using genomic DNA as the template, TCR beta VDJ and CDR3 profiling was carried out. A single record per CDR3 protein comes from TCRdb applying MiXCR to the reads. The sample holds 130,000 or so distinct CDR3 sequences, 41% seen once. Material: sorted CD4+, CD8+, or CD8+CD57+ T cells (not recorded which) from PBMCs. These receptors were obtained from a human donor in good health, serving as a control.

Details on this clonotype: A read error may be the cause here, since a much bigger clone is one base away. This sequence joins TRBV5-4 and TRBJ2-7, with TRBD1 matching 8 bases. The CDR3 has 14 amino acids. The germline V gene has CDR1 SGHNT and CDR2 YYREEE (reference sequence). The V gene end was trimmed by 7 bases and the J gene end by 1 base; junction bases not matched to a gene: 7. This chain's CDR3 is CASSRQGRSYEQYF. The CDR3 nucleotides are TGTGCCAGCTCACGACAGGGGAGATCCTACGAGCAGTACTTC.

This clonotype was observed at least ten times. The rearrangement links TRBV19 to TRBJ1-2; tentatively, D is TRBD1 (6 bases). The V gene's germline CDR1 is LNHDA and CDR2 SQIVND (reference sequence). The CDR3 extends over 13 amino acids. The germline V and J ends were trimmed by 9 bases and 2 bases, with 13 bases remaining between them. The CDR3 is CASSPQGNYGYTF. As DNA, the CDR3 is TGTGCCAGCAGCCCGCAGGGGAACTATGGCTACACCTTC.

J is TRBJ2-5 and V is TRBV4-1, with a possible D match to TRBD1 (5 bases). The V end lost 5 bases, the J end lost 6 bases, and 13 bases lay between the germline ends. CDR1 and CDR2 from the germline V gene are MGHRA and YSYEKL. The CDR3 sequence is 13 residues long. The CDR3 DNA is TGCGCCAGCAGCGTCGGGCCAGGGCAGACCCAGTACTTC. The encoded protein is CASSVGPGQTQYF.

The CDR3 sequence is CASSSTGFLSGNTIYF. Here the CDR3 DNA reads TGTGCCAGCAGTTCTACAGGGTTCCTATCTGGAAACACCATATATTTT. The V and J genes are TRBV11-2 and TRBJ1-3; a weak D match, TRBD1 (6 bases). Looked up from germline, CDR1 is SGHAT and CDR2 is FQNNGV. This CDR3 is built from 16 residues. V gave up 6 bases and J gave up 1 base, with 16 bases separating them. The whole variable domain, remainder taken from reference TRBV11-2 and TRBJ1-3, is EAGVAQSPRYKIIEKRQSVAFWCNPISGHATLYWYQQILGQGPKLLIQFQNNGVVDDSQLPKDRFSAERLKGVDSTLKIQPAKLEDSAVYLCASSSTGFLSGNTIYFGEGSWLTVV.

This clonotype was detected ten times or more. The chain has TRBV28 and TRBJ1-6; D gene uncertain. The CDR3 loop spans 14 amino acids. The germline CDR1 and CDR2 sequences are MDHEN and SYDVKM. Deletions cut 4 bases from V and 5 bases from J, with 9 bases between. The CDR3 DNA sequence: TGTGCCAGCAGTTCGAAGAGGCATAATTCACCCCTCCACTTT. Residues: CASSSKRHNSPLHF.

This clonotype appeared a single time. The chain links TRBV10-2 to TRBJ2-3; 8 positions agree with TRBD1. The J call is uncertain, as TRBJ1-5 better fits the DNA end. The length of the CDR3 is 15 residues. Per the germline V gene, CDR1 is WSHSY and CDR2 is SAAADI. CDR3 in DNA: TGCGCCAGCACTGGACAGGGACCTGGGAAGAATACGCAGCATTTT. Encoded protein: CASTGQGPGKNTQHF.

This clonotype was detected ten times or more. The chain couples TRBV29-1 to TRBJ1-2, with 10 bases aligning to TRBD1. V was pared by 5 bases and J by 6 bases, with 9 bases of the junction left unmatched. This CDR3 has 14 amino acids. Germline V lookup: CDR1 SQVTM, CDR2 ANQGSEA. CDR3 in amino acids: CSVLDAGTGDGYTF. The CDR3 coding sequence is TGCAGCGTTCTTGATGCTGGGACAGGGGATGGCTACACCTTC.

A word on this clonotype: This sequence may be a read error, since a much larger clone differs from it by one base. This chain links TRBV11-3 with TRBJ2-3; D is unresolved. This CDR3 contains 17 residues. Germline V gives CDR1 SGHNT, CDR2 YENEEA. The CDR3 sequence is CASSLGDRSPSTATQYF. In DNA, the CDR3 is TGTGCCAGCAGCTTAGGTGACCGTAGCCCCTCCACAGCTACGCAGTATTTT.

This clonotype has only one observation. Just one base apart from a much larger clone, this may be a read error. The V gene is TRBV3-1, the J gene TRBJ2-1; the match to TRBD2 covers 10 bases. CDR3 size: 18 residues. CDR1 and CDR2 from the germline V gene are LGHDT and YNNKEL (reference sequence). CDR3: CTSSQGWTSGRSYNEQFF. Written as DNA, the CDR3 is TGTACCAGCAGCCAAGGCTGGACTAGCGGAAGGTCCTACAATGAGCAGTTCTTC.

This clonotype was picked up many times. This chain links TRBV2 with TRBJ2-7; D is perhaps TRBD1 (6 bases). This CDR3 has 15 residues. Germline values: CDR1 SNHLY, CDR2 FYNNEI. With 1 base removed from V and 0 bases from J, the gap between germline ends came to 10 bases. CDR3 amino acids: CASSEERGGSYEQYF. The CDR3 bases are TGTGCCAGCAGTGAAGAGAGAGGGGGCTCCTACGAGCAGTACTTC.

This clonotype was seen repeatedly, ten times or more. This sequence joins TRBV19 and TRBJ2-7; 10 nucleotides line up with TRBD1. CDR3 size: 13 residues. With 5 bases clipped from V and 7 bases from J, the junction kept 5 bases outside the gene matches. Germline V gene lookup returns CDR1 LNHDA and CDR2 SQIVND (reference sequence). Here the CDR3 reads CASSGQGVGEQYF. CDR3 nucleotide sequence: TGTGCCAGTAGTGGACAGGGGGTGGGGGAGCAGTACTTC.

The CDR3 DNA reads TGCGCCAGCAGCTTGGACAGGGGAGACACCATATATTTT. Protein sequence: CASSLDRGDTIYF. V and J are TRBV5-1 and TRBJ1-3; 7 nucleotides match TRBD1. CDR1 SGHRS and CDR2 YFSETQ come from the germline V gene. Unmatched junction bases numbered 2, after V lost 0 bases and J lost 8 bases. The CDR3 is 13 amino acids. Full variable domain (missing parts from reference TRBV5-1 and TRBJ1-3): KAGVTQTPRYLIKTRGQQVTLSCSPISGHRSVSWYQQTPGQGLQFLFEYFSETQRNKGNFPGRFSGRQFSNSRSEMNVSTLELGDSALYLCASSLDRGDTIYFGEGSWLTVV.

The chain recombines TRBV20-1 with TRBJ2-7; 10 bases line up with TRBD1. The CDR3 sequence is 13 residues long. Trimming took 6 bases from V and 6 from J; bases not matched to a gene: 8. The germline CDR1 and CDR2 sequences are DFQATT and SNEGSKA (reference sequence). In DNA form, the CDR3 reads TGCAGTGCAGTCGACAGGGGGCGCTCCGAGCAGTACTTC. This translates into CSAVDRGRSEQYF.

The table lists this clonotype with many counts. V is TRBV19 and J is TRBJ1-2, with 8 bases identical to TRBD1. Per the germline V gene, CDR1 is LNHDA and CDR2 is SQIVND (reference sequence). V trimming: 3 bases; J trimming: 8 bases; junction bases outside the gene matches: 5. The CDR3 loop spans 13 amino acids. DNA for the CDR3: TGTGCCAGTAGTATCAGGGGGCTGGCCGGCTACACCTTC. Translation: CASSIRGLAGYTF.

V usage is TRBV3-1 and J usage is TRBJ1-1; D remains unclear. V was clipped by 1 base and J by 6 bases, with 9 bases between them. This CDR3 comprises 13 residues. Germline assignment: CDR1 LGHDT and CDR2 YNNKEL (reference sequence). The CDR3 DNA reads TGTGCCAGCAGCCAAGGAGGGAGCGCTGAAGCTTTCTTT. This gives the protein CASSQGGSAEAFF.

This clonotype has ten or more counts. The chain has TRBV7-8 and TRBJ2-3, with 9 bases that match TRBD2. The germline V gene has CDR1 SGHVS and CDR2 FQNEAQ. V lost 6 bases to trimming and J lost 4 bases; unmatched junction nucleotides: 8. CDR3 size: 15 residues. In nucleotides, the CDR3 is TGTGCCAGCAGTGGGACTAGCTACTTTCCAGATACGCAGTATTTT. Its protein is CASSGTSYFPDTQYF.

The sample holds many counts of this clonotype. V usage is TRBV28 and J usage is TRBJ1-2; D is unclear. Trimming removed 7 bases from V and 7 bases from J, with 13 bases in between. The V gene's germline CDR1 is MDHEN and CDR2 SYDVKM. This CDR3 is built from 12 residues. CDR3 coding DNA: TGTGCCAGCACCCAGAACGGTGGTGGCTACACCTTC. It translates to CASTQNGGGYTF.

This clonotype was observed many times. The CDR3 DNA sequence: TGCAGTGCTTCGAAGTCGGGAGATACGCAGTATTTT. Amino acid sequence: CSASKSGDTQYF. The rearrangement joins TRBV20-1 to TRBJ2-3, with unresolved D. Germline V lookup: CDR1 DFQATT, CDR2 SNEGSKA (reference sequence). V was shortened by 5 bases and J by 5 bases, with 11 bases between the two germline ends. The CDR3 is 12 residues long.

This chain connects TRBV6-1 to TRBJ1-6; 9 positions match TRBD1. Germline V gene data show CDR1 as MNHNS and CDR2 as SASEGT. CDR3 length: 17 amino acids. Germline trimming cut 6 bases from V and 7 bases from J; bases unmatched to any gene: 13. The CDR3 loop is CASSHPRDRASNSPLHF. CDR3 DNA sequence: TGTGCCAGCAGCCATCCCCGGGACAGGGCCAGCAATTCACCCCTCCACTTT.

Here the CDR3 DNA reads TGTGCCATCAGTGAGTCGGGTGGACAGACCTACGAGCAGTACTTC. Protein product: CAISESGGQTYEQYF. The rearrangement uses TRBV10-3 and TRBJ2-7, with D possibly matching TRBD1 (6 bases). The germline CDR1 and CDR2 sequences are ENHRY and SYGVKD. The CDR3 consists of 15 residues. Trimming took off 0 bases at V and 2 bases at J, with 11 bases between the two ends.

This chain uses TRBV7-9 with TRBJ2-1; D gene uncertain. V lost 2 bases, J lost 6 bases, and 8 bases lay in between. This CDR3 has 13 residues. From germline, CDR1 is SEHNR and CDR2 FQNEAQ (reference sequence). The CDR3 loop reads CASSLSLTNEQFF. CDR3 bases: TGTGCCAGCAGCTTATCACTAACCAATGAGCAGTTCTTC.

In regard to this clonotype: A much larger clone lies one base from this, so it may be a read error. The chain carries TRBV5-4 and TRBJ2-3, with 12 bases lining up with TRBD2. The J segment lost 10 bases and the V segment lost 5 bases, leaving 14 bases of the junction unmatched. Germline-derived CDR1 and CDR2 are SGHNT and YYREEE (reference sequence). The CDR3 has 16 amino acids. The CDR3 sequence is CASSSTSGGISDAQYF. CDR3 sequence (DNA): TGTGCCAGCAGTTCCACTAGCGGGGGGATCAGTGATGCGCAGTATTTT.

This clonotype has only a few counts. CDR3 bases: TGTGCCGGCAGGTGGGAGACCCAGTACTTC. Protein sequence: CAGRWETQYF. The genes are TRBV24-1 and TRBJ2-5; no firm D call. V was pared by 12 bases and J by 5 bases, with 9 bases between. Germline CDR1 is KGHDR and CDR2 is SFDVKD. This CDR3 contains 10 residues.

The table lists this clonotype with many counts. The chain links TRBV20-1 to TRBJ1-1, with D maybe TRBD1 (6 bases). V was trimmed by 0 bases and J by 5 bases, leaving 19 bases between them. Germline V lookup: CDR1 DFQATT, CDR2 SNEGSKA (reference sequence). The CDR3 length is 16 residues. The CDR3, as DNA: TGCAGTGCTAGAGACCTGGGGGAGGGGGGGTGGACTGAAGCTTTCTTT. Its protein is CSARDLGEGGWTEAFF.

This clonotype was seen once. A much larger clone is a single base away; this may be a read error. The V call is TRBV11-3, the J call TRBJ2-6, with D hard to call. From germline, CDR1 is SGHNT and CDR2 YENEEA. This CDR3 comprises 13 residues. The CDR3 protein is CASSRTAINALTF. The CDR3 coding sequence is TGTGCCAGCAGCCGAACAGCAATAAACGCCCTGACTTTC.

Points on this clonotype: One base away lies a much larger clone, so this may be a sequencing read error. The rearrangement links TRBV20-1 to TRBJ2-1, with 16 nucleotides matching TRBD2. The CDR3 runs 17 residues. The germline V gene has CDR1 DFQATT and CDR2 SNEGSKA (reference sequence). In nucleotides, the CDR3 is TGCAGTGCTTCCGGGACTAGCGGGGGGGCTCCCTACAATGGGCAGTTCTTC. It encodes CSASGTSGGAPYNGQFF.

The chain carries TRBV5-1 and TRBJ2-2; 9 nucleotides line up with TRBD1. Germline CDR1 reads SGHRS; CDR2 reads YFSETQ. This CDR3 contains 15 residues. Trimming removed 3 bases from V and 4 bases from J; junction bases left unmatched: 4. This chain's CDR3 is CASSSGQGGTGELFF. The CDR3 region has the DNA TGCGCCAGCAGCTCGGGACAGGGAGGCACCGGGGAGCTGTTTTTT.

This clonotype has at least ten counts. The chain couples TRBV24-1 to TRBJ1-2, with D tentatively TRBD1 (6 bases). The CDR3 extends over 12 amino acids. In germline, CDR1 is KGHDR, CDR2 SFDVKD. V was trimmed by 3 bases and J by 8 bases, leaving 9 bases between them. The CDR3 DNA sequence: TGTGCCACCAGTGATACCAGGGGCGGCTACACCTTC. The encoded protein is CATSDTRGGYTF.

The gene calls are TRBV6-5 and TRBJ1-1; D remains unclear. V lost 2 bases, J lost 6 bases, and 13 bases lay in between. CDR3 size: 14 residues. Germline V CDR1 and CDR2: MNHEY, SVGAGI. CDR3 loop: CASSYAEAVAEAFF. Written as DNA, the CDR3 is TGTGCCAGCAGTTACGCAGAGGCAGTAGCTGAAGCTTTCTTT.

The chain combines TRBV6-1 with TRBJ1-5; D is undetermined. Trimming shortened V by 1 base and J by 8 bases, and 3 bases separated the two germline ends. CDR1 is MNHNS, CDR2 SASEGT, per germline. This CDR3 contains 11 residues. CDR3 region: CASSEGKPQHF. In DNA, the CDR3 is TGTGCCAGCAGTGAAGGAAAGCCCCAGCATTTT.

The gene calls are TRBV4-1 and TRBJ2-3; D is possibly TRBD1 or TRBD2 (5 bases each). V lost 0 bases to trimming and J lost 1 base, with 8 bases between them. Germline-derived CDR1 and CDR2 are MGHRA and YSYEKL. The CDR3 totals 15 residues. DNA of the CDR3: TGCGCCAGCAGCCAAGATGGGACGGGCACAGATACGCAGTATTTT. Protein sequence: CASSQDGTGTDTQYF.

This clonotype was detected many times. The rearrangement links TRBV30 to TRBJ1-2; possibly TRBD1 for D (5 bases). This CDR3 spans 11 amino acids. From germline, CDR1 is GTSNPN and CDR2 SVGIG (reference sequence). The germline V and J ends were trimmed by 3 bases and 8 bases, with 10 bases remaining between them. The CDR3 region has the DNA TGTGCCTGGAGGGGGGGGGGAGGCTACACCTTC. This encodes CAWRGGGGYTF.